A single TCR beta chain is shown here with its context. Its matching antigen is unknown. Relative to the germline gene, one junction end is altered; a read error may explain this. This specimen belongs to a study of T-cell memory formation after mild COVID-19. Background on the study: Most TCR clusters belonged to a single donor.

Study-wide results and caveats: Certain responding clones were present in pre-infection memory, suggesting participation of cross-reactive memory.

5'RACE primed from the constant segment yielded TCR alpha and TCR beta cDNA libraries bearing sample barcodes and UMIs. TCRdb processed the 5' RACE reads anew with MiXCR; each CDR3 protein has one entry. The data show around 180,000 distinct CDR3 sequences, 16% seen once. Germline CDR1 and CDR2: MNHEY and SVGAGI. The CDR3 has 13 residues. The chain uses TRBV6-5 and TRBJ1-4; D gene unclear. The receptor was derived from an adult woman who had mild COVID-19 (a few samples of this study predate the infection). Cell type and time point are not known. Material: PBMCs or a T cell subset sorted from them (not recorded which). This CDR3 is CASRYATNEKLFF. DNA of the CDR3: TGTGCCAGCCGTTATGCAACTAATGAAAAACTGTTTTTT.